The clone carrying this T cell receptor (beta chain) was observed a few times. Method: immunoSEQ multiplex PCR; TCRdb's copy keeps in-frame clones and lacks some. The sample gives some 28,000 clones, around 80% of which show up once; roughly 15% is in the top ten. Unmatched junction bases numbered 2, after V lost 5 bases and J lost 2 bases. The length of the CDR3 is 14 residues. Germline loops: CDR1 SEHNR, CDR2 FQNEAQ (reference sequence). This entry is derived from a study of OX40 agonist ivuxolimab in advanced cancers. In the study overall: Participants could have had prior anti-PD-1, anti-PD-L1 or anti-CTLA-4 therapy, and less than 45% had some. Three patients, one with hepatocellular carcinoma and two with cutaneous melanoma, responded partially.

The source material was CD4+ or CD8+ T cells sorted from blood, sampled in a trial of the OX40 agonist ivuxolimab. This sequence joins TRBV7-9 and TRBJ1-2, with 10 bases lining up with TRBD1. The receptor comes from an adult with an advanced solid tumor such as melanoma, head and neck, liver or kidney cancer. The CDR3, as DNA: TGTGCCAGCAGCATGACAGGGGGCAACTATGGCTACACCTTC. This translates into CASSMTGGNYGYTF.